This T cell receptor beta chain was obtained from a study of T cells in Graves' hyperthyroidism and ophthalmopathy. Overall study results and limits: Ophthalmopathy prediction by the model preceded onset by a median about 6.3 months. Most clonotypes expanded in thyroid above 0.001 were likewise present in blood.

As regards this clonotype: Its specificity is unknown.

Germline CDR1 SGHAT, CDR2 FQDESV (reference sequence). V lost 4 bases, J lost 7 bases, and 14 bases stayed unmatched. This CDR3 is built from 18 residues. Exclusion of a patient resulted from uncontrolled infection, other autoimmune disease, pregnancy or lactation. The diagnoses drew upon clinical symptoms, serum thyroxine and TRAb, thyroid ultrasound and orbital computed tomography. Researchers amplified the TCR beta CDR3 regions from RNA transcripts. An initial round of RT-PCR targeting the TCR CDR3 relied on the HTBI primer set. TCRdb independently ran MiXCR on the multiplex PCR reads; one entry per CDR3 protein. The table shows 650,000 to 800,000 distinct CDR3 sequences, with 40% to 55% occurring only once.

The chain combines TRBV11-1 with TRBJ1-6; 9 positions agree with TRBD1. The sample comprised peripheral blood or thyroid tissue (not recorded which). The sequence was obtained from an adult man with Graves' disease, either hyperthyroidism or ophthalmopathy (not recorded which). CDR3: CASSSHDLQGARNSPLHF. CDR3 in DNA: TGTGCCAGCAGCTCGCACGACCTACAGGGGGCGCGGAATTCACCCCTCCACTTT.